The 15 T cell receptor beta chains listed next were all sequenced from one sample in a study of T-cell reconstitution after alpha-beta-depleted transplantation in children (dated by TCRdb to 2015 to 2016). This specimen's treatment or condition label, per the study, means: allogeneic hematopoietic cell transplantation with graft depleted of TCRalphabeta T cells and CD19 B cells. Libraries were built with PCR. The sequencer was an Illumina HiSeq 2500. Molecular barcoding was employed in the preparation of TCR libraries, with unique molecular identifiers being used to normalize TCRbeta repertoire quantification. TCRdb applied fastp at Q25 and MiXCR to the public reads, then kept only in-frame beta chains. Entries that share a CDR3 protein sequence are merged under the most common genes and DNA. The sample has about 900,000 distinct CDR3 sequences on record, 25% to 35% of them singletons. Around 30% of the sample comes from the top ten.

This sample comprised PBMCs, mostly from graft donor cells, obtained 360 days after TCRalphabeta/CD19-depleted stem cell transplant. The source is a boy in the first two years of life who had a stem cell transplant for SCID, so the T cells may come from the graft donor.

Regarding this clonotype: One junction end does not reproduce the germline sequence, and a read error may be involved. Here the CDR3 reads CASSQTSGGGTGGLFF. CDR3 coding DNA: TGTGCCAGCAGTCAGACTAGCGGGGGGGGCACCGGGGGGCTGTTTTTT. This chain uses TRBV6-1 with TRBJ2-2; TRBD2 agrees at 14 bases. Germline lookup yields CDR1 MNHNS and CDR2 SASEGT. CDR3 length: 16 residues.

This clonotype was detected a few times. V gene TRBV4-3 combines with J gene TRBJ1-1; D might be TRBD1 (5 bases). The CDR3 is made up of 20 amino acids. V lost 2 bases to trimming and J lost 3 bases, with 28 bases between them. Germline V gives CDR1 LGHNA, CDR2 YSLEER. CDR3 coding DNA: TGCGCCAGCAGCCAACGAGGTTTATGGTTGGAGGGGTCGTGGGACACTGAAGCTTTCTTT. Encoded protein: CASSQRGLWLEGSWDTEAFF.

This chain joins TRBV15 and TRBJ1-5; no clear D. Trimming shortened V by 0 bases and J by 6 bases, and 6 bases separated the two germline ends. CDR3 size: 13 residues. Germline CDR1 and CDR2: LNHNV and YYDKDF (reference sequence). The CDR3 bases are TGTGCCACCAGCAGAGATCTCCCTCAGCCCCAGCATTTT. Its translation: CATSRDLPQPQHF. The variable domain in full, completed from reference TRBV15 and TRBJ1-5, reads DAMVIQNPRYQVTQFGKPVTLSCSQTLNHNVMYWYQQKSSQAPKLLFHYYDKDFNNEADTPDNFQSRRPNTSFCFLDIRSPGLGDTAMYLCATSRDLPQPQHFGDGTRLSIL.

This clonotype has just a few counts. This chain connects TRBV29-1 to TRBJ1-1; TRBD1 is a possible D gene (5 bases). V was shortened by 1 base and J by 1 base, with 7 bases between the two germline ends. Germline V CDR1 and CDR2: SQVTM, ANQGSEA. There are 13 residues in the CDR3. Here the CDR3 reads CSVEGGGNTEAFF. Written as DNA, the CDR3 is TGCAGCGTTGAAGGGGGGGGGAACACTGAAGCTTTCTTT.

The table lists this clonotype with many counts. V is TRBV18 and J is TRBJ1-5; D remains unclear. The CDR3 loop spans 13 amino acids. The V and J ends lost 8 bases and 2 bases respectively, with 10 bases between them. CDR1 and CDR2 (germline): KGHSH, LQKENI. The CDR3 is CASSPGGNQPQHF. CDR3 bases: TGTGCCAGCAGCCCAGGAGGCAATCAGCCCCAGCATTTT.

This clonotype was picked up a small number of times. The chain is built from TRBV4-2 and TRBJ1-1; D ambiguous. CDR3 size: 16 residues. Looked up from germline, CDR1 is LGHNA and CDR2 is YNFKEQ. V lost 0 bases to trimming and J lost 1 base, with 12 bases between them. CDR3 sequence: CASSQDWARQNTEAFF. CDR3 nucleotide sequence: TGTGCCAGCAGCCAAGATTGGGCAAGACAGAACACTGAAGCTTTCTTT.

This chain connects TRBV12-3 or TRBV12-4 to TRBJ1-4; TRBD1 matches 10 bases. V lost 6 bases to trimming and J lost 9 bases; unmatched junction nucleotides: 10. The CDR3 spans 15 residues. CDR3 DNA: TGTGCCAGCAGGCAGACAGGGGGCTCTGACCAAAAACTGTTTTTT. Translated, it gives CASRQTGGSDQKLFF.

The rearrangement uses TRBV28 and TRBJ2-1; the D gene is possibly TRBD1 (6 bases). This CDR3 comprises 14 residues. Trimming took 4 bases from V and 7 from J, leaving 14 bases between them. Germline CDR1 and CDR2: MDHEN and SYDVKM. CDR3 nucleotide sequence: TGTGCCAGCAGTTACAGGACAGACCCTAATGAGCAGTTCTTC. Translation: CASSYRTDPNEQFF.

The chain is built from TRBV6-2 or TRBV6-3 and TRBJ2-1, with D uncertain. Germline V lookup: CDR1 MNHEY, CDR2 SVGEGT. The CDR3 is 12 residues long. Trimming cost V 3 bases and J 8 bases, with 8 bases left between them. Here the CDR3 DNA reads TGTGCCAGCAGTTATAAGGGCCATGAGCAGTTCTTC. It translates to CASSYKGHEQFF.

This clonotype was seen more than once but under ten times. J is TRBJ2-7 and V is TRBV15, with a possible D match to TRBD1 (5 bases). Germline CDR1 reads LNHNV; CDR2 reads YYDKDF (reference sequence). The CDR3 runs to 15 residues. V was clipped by 1 base and J by 2 bases, with 12 bases between them. CDR3 sequence reads: CATSRVSRATYEQYF. Here the CDR3 DNA reads TGTGCCACCAGCAGAGTTAGCAGGGCGACCTACGAGCAGTACTTC.

The rearrangement links TRBV28 to TRBJ2-7, with D maybe TRBD2 (5 bases). Looked up from germline, CDR1 is MDHEN and CDR2 is SYDVKM. V was cut by 3 bases and J by 10 bases, with 7 bases left in between. The CDR3 length is 10 residues. CDR3 protein: CASSFPGQYF. The CDR3 nucleotides read TGTGCCAGCAGTTTCCCGGGACAGTACTTC.

There are many counts of this clonotype. The V and J genes are TRBV12-3 or TRBV12-4 and TRBJ2-7; the D is unclear. CDR3 length: 12 residues. V gave up 6 bases and J gave up 3 bases, with 9 bases separating them. The CDR3 nucleotides are TGTGCCAGCAGCTTTGGGGACTACGAGCAGTACTTC. Its translation: CASSFGDYEQYF.

This clonotype was seen a single time. This chain joins TRBV5-1 and TRBJ2-7; D remains unclear. Germline CDR1 SGHRS, CDR2 YFSETQ. The CDR3 has 14 amino acids. V lost 5 bases, J lost 0 bases, and 12 bases lay in between. The CDR3 sequence is CASSPVAVSYEQYF. DNA for the CDR3: TGCGCCAGCAGTCCGGTCGCCGTCTCCTACGAGCAGTACTTC.

This chain connects TRBV7-2 to TRBJ2-1; possible D gene TRBD2, 6 bases. The CDR3 totals 14 residues. Deletions cut 5 bases from V and 6 bases from J, with 14 bases between. CDR1 is SGHTA and CDR2 is FQGNSA in the germline V gene. The CDR3 DNA follows: TGTGCCAGCAGCATATCCGGGACTTCCAATGAGCAGTTCTTC. Translating it yields CASSISGTSNEQFF.

This chain uses TRBV27 with TRBJ2-7; D is perhaps TRBD1 or TRBD2 (5 bases each). V lost 1 base, J lost 3 bases, and 16 bases lay in between. The V gene's germline CDR1 is MNHEY and CDR2 SMNVEV (reference sequence). The CDR3 has 16 amino acids. CDR3 amino acids: CASSLLRWGPNYEQYF. The CDR3 DNA reads TGTGCCAGCAGTTTATTACGCTGGGGACCTAACTACGAGCAGTACTTC.